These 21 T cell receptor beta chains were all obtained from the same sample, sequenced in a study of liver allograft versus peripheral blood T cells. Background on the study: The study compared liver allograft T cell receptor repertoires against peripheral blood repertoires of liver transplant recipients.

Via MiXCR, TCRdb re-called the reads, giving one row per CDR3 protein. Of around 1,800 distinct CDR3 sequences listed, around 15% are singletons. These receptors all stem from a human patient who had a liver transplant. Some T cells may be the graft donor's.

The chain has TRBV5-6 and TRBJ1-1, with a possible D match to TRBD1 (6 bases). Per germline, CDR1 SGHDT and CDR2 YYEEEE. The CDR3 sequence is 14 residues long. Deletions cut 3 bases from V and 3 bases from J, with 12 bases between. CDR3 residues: CASSWGGSDTEAFF. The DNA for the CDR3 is TGTGCCAGCAGCTGGGGGGGCTCGGACACTGAAGCTTTCTTT.

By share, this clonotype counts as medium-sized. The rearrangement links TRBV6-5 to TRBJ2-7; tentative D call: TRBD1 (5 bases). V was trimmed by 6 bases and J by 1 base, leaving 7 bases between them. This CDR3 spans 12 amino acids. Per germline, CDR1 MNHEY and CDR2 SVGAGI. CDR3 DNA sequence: TGTGCCAGCAGGGACACGTCCTACGAGCAGTACTTC. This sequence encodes CASRDTSYEQYF.

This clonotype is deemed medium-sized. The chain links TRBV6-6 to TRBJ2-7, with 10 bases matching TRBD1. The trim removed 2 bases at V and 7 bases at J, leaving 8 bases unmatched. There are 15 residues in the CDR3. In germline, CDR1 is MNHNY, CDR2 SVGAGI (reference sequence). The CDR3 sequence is CASSYAGTGEREQYF. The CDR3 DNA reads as TGTGCCAGCAGTTACGCCGGGACAGGGGAGAGGGAGCAGTACTTC.

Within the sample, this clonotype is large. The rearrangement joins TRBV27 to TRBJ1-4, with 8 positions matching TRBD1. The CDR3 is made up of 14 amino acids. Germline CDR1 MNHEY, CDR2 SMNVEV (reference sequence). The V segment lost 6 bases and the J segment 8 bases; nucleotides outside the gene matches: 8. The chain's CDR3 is CASSLDRVGEKLFF. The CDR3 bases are TGTGCCAGCAGCCTGGACAGGGTTGGGGAAAAACTGTTTTTT.

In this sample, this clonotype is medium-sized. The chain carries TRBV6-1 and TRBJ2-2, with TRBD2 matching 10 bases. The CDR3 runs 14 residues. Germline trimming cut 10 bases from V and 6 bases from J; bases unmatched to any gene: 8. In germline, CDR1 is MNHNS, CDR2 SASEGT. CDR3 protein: CATNGLAGAGELFF. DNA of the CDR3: TGTGCCACCAACGGGCTAGCGGGAGCCGGGGAGCTGTTTTTT.

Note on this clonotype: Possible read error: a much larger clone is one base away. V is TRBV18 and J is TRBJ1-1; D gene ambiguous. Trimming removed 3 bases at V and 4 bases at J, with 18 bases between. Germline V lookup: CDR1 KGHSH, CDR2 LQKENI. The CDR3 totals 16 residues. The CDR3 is CASSPRVKQWTTEAFF. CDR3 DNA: TGTGCCAGCTCACCGAGAGTAAAACAGTGGACCACTGAAGCTTTCTTT.

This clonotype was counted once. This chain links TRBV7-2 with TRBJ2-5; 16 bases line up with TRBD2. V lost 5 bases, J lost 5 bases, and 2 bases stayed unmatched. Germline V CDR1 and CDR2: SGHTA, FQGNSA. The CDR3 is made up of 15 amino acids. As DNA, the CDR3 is TGTGCCAGCAGCGCGGGACTAGCGGGGGGGGAGACCCAGTACTTC. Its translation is CASSAGLAGGETQYF.

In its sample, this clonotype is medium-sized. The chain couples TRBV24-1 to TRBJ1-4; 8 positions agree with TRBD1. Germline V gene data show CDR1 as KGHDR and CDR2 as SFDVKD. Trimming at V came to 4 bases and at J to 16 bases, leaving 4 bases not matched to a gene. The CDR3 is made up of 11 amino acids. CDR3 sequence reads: CATSDDRGGFF. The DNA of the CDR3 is TGTGCCACCAGTGACGACAGGGGCGGGTTTTTT.

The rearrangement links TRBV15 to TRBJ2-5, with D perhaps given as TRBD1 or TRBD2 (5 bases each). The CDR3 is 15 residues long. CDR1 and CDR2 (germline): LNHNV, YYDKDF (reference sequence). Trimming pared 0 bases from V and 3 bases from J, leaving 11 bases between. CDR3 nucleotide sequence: TGTGCCACCAGCAGAGATATTGGGGGAAAAGAGACCCAGTACTTC. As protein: CATSRDIGGKETQYF.

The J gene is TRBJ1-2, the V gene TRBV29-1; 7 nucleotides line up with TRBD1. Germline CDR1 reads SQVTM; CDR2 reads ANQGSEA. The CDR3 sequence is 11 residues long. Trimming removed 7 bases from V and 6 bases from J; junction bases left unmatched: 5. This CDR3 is CSGQGINGYTF. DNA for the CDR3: TGCAGCGGACAGGGCATCAATGGCTACACCTTC.

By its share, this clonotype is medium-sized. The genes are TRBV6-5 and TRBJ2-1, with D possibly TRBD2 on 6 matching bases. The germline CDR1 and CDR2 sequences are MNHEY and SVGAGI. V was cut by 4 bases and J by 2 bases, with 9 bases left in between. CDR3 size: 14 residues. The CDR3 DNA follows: TGTGCCAGCAGTTGGGGGGAGCCCTACAATGAGCAGTTCTTC. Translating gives CASSWGEPYNEQFF.

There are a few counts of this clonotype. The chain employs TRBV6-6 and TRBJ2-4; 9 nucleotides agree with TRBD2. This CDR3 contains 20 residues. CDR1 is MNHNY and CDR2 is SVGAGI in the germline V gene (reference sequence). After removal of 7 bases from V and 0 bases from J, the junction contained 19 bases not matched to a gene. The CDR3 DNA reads TGTGCCAGCACCACATGGGGCGAGGCGGGAGGGCGTCTAGCCAAAAACATTCAGTACTTC. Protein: CASTTWGEAGGRLAKNIQYF.

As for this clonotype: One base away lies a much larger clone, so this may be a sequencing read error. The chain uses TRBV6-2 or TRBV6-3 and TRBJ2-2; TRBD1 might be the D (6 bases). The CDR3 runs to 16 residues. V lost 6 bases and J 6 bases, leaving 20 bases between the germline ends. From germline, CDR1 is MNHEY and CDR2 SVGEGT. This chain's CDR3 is CASRYVGTPGAGELFF. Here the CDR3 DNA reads TGTGCCAGCAGATACGTCGGGACCCCAGGGGCCGGGGAGCTGTTTTTT.

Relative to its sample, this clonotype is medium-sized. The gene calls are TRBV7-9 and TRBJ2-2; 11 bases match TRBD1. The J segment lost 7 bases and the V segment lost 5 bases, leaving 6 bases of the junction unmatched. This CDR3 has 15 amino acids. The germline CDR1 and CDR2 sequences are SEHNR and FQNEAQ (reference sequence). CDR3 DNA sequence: TGTGCCAGCAGCCCCGGGACAGGGGGGATCGGGGAGCTGTTTTTT. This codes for CASSPGTGGIGELFF.

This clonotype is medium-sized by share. Here the CDR3 DNA reads TGTGCCAGCAGTTACTCCCGACAGGGGAAGATAAGGGAAGCTTTCTTT. This translates into CASSYSRQGKIREAFF. This chain connects TRBV6-5 to TRBJ1-1, with 8 bases matching TRBD1. CDR3 length: 16 residues. V lost 0 bases, J lost 8 bases, and 11 bases stayed unmatched. Looked up from germline, CDR1 is MNHEY and CDR2 is SVGAGI.

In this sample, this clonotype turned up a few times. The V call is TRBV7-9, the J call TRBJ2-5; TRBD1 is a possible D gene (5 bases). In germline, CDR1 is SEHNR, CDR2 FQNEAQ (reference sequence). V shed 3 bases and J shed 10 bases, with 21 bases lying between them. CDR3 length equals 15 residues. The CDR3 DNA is TGTGCCAGCAGCTTGGACGACAGAGCAATCTTGATCCAGTACTTC. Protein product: CASSLDDRAILIQYF.

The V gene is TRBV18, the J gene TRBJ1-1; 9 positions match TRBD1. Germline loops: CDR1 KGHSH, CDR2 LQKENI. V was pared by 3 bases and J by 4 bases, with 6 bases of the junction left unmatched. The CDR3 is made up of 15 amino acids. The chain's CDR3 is CASSPQGQGATEAFF. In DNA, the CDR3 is TGTGCCAGCTCACCGCAGGGACAGGGTGCCACTGAAGCTTTCTTT.

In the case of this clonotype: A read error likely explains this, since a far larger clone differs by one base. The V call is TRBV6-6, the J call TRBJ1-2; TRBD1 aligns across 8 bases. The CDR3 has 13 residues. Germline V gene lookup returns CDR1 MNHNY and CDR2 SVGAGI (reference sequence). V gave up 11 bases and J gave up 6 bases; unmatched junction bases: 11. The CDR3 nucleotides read TGTGCCGGCCGGTCCGACAGGGGCCATGGCTACACCTTC. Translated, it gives CAGRSDRGHGYTF.

The CDR3 reads CASSEGGDAYEQYF. The CDR3 bases are TGTGCCAGCAGTGAAGGGGGTGATGCCTACGAGCAGTACTTC. The V gene is TRBV6-1, the J gene TRBJ2-7; D gene uncertain. This CDR3 has 14 residues. CDR1 is MNHNS, CDR2 SASEGT, per germline. The ends were cut back, 1 base at V and 2 bases at J, with 9 bases in the middle.

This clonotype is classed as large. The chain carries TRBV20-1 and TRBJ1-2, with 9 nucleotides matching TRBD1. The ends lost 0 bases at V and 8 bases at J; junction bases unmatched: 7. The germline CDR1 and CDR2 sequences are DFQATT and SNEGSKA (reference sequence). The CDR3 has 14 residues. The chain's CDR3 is CSARDNRGPGGYTF. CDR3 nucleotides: TGCAGTGCTAGAGATAACAGGGGGCCAGGGGGCTACACCTTC.

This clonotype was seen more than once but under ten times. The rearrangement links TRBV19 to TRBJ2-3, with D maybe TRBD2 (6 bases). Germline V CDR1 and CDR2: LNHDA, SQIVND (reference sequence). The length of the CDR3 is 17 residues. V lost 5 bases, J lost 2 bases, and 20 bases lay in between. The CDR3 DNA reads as TGTGCCAGTAGTCACTGGGGAGGTCTCGGGACCACAGATACGCAGTATTTT. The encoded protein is CASSHWGGLGTTDTQYF.